These 25 T cell receptor beta chains originate from one sample sequenced in a study of T cells in localized non-small cell lung cancer. Sequencing was performed with immunoSEQ multiplex PCR; in TCRdb, only in-frame clones are kept and a portion is missing. The data hold more than 1,100 clones, with around 21% observed a single time. The starting material was lung tumor tissue, obtained before any cancer treatment. The source is a male donor at least 60 years old with stage II squamous cell lung carcinoma.

This clone is classed as medium-sized (0.01 to 0.1%). This chain joins TRBV11-3 and TRBJ1-2; D is possibly TRBD1 (5 bases). Germline V gene data show CDR1 as SGHNT and CDR2 as YENEEA. Trimming left V 5 bases short and J 4 bases short, with 14 bases between. The CDR3 sequence is 14 residues long. Here the CDR3 DNA reads TGTGCCAGCAGCCTATCGGACGGGGCCTATGGCTACACCTTC. The encoded protein is CASSLSDGAYGYTF. Variable domain in full (rest from reference TRBV11-3 and TRBJ1-2): EAGVVQSPRYKIIEKKQPVAFWCNPISGHNTLYWYLQNLGQGPELLIRYENEEAVDDSQLPKDRFSAERLKGVDSTLKIQPAELGDSAVYLCASSLSDGAYGYTFGSGTRLTVV.

This chain connects TRBV5-4 to TRBJ1-3; no firm D call. The CDR3 is made up of 13 amino acids. V lost 4 bases and J lost 4, with 9 bases in between. The germline gives CDR1 SGHNT, CDR2 YYREEE (reference sequence). The CDR3 bases are TGTGCCAGCAGCCTAGCTGGCGGAAACACCATATATTTT. It yields the protein CASSLAGGNTIYF.

The chain uses TRBV9 and TRBJ2-7; D is tentatively TRBD1 or TRBD2 (5 bases each). The length of the CDR3 is 13 residues. The V gene's germline CDR1 is SGDLS and CDR2 YYNGEE. V gave up 0 bases and J gave up 6 bases, with 10 bases separating them. CDR3 nucleotides: TGTGCCAGCAGCGTAGCTACTGGGGGCGAGCAGTACTTC. Translated, it gives CASSVATGGEQYF.

The table lists this clone with a few counts. V is TRBV7-5 and J is TRBJ2-1; the D call of TRBD1 is as the table states it, not checked on the DNA. TRBV7-5 is designated a pseudogene. The CDR3 is 17 amino acids. The CDR3 coding sequence is TGTGCCAGCAGCCGATACCCGGGGACAGGGCTCTACAATGAGCAGTTCTTC. It codes for CASSRYPGTGLYNEQFF.

This clone has just a few counts. The CDR3 nucleotides read TGTGCCAGCAGTTCTGCGACAGGGAACTATGGCTACACCTTC. Its protein product is CASSSATGNYGYTF. This chain uses TRBV6-8 with TRBJ1-2; 7 bases are a match to TRBD1. This CDR3 contains 14 residues. The trim removed 4 bases at V and 2 bases at J, leaving 4 bases unmatched. Germline V lookup: CDR1 MNHGY, CDR2 SAAAGT.

The chain employs TRBV5-1 and TRBJ1-1, with TRBD1 matching over 9 bases. Trimming removed 2 bases from V and 2 bases from J; junction bases left unmatched: 4. Germline CDR1 and CDR2: SGHRS and YFSETQ. The CDR3 totals 15 residues. In DNA form, the CDR3 reads TGCGCCAGCAGCTTACAGGGGGCCGGAAACACTGAAGCTTTCTTT. It codes for CASSLQGAGNTEAFF.

This clone has a handful of counts. The gene calls are TRBV6-8 and TRBJ2-1; D might be TRBD1 or TRBD2, each matching 5 bases. The length of the CDR3 is 13 residues. The germline V and J ends were trimmed by 6 bases and 2 bases, with 8 bases remaining between them. Germline V gene sequence: CDR1 MNHGY, CDR2 SAAAGT. The CDR3 nucleotides read TGTGCCAGCAGCCGGGGACCCTACAATGAGCAGTTCTTC. Its translation: CASSRGPYNEQFF.

This clone was seen a handful of times. This sequence joins TRBV18 and TRBJ2-1; tentative D call: TRBD2 (7 bases). This CDR3 contains 15 residues. V lost 5 bases, J lost 8 bases, and 19 bases lay in between. Germline CDR1 is KGHSH and CDR2 is LQKENI. DNA of the CDR3: TGTGCCAGCTCATTTCTTACGGGGGGCTTCGATGAGCAGTTCTTC. It translates to CASSFLTGGFDEQFF.

The CDR3 reads CASSSSGRKFNEQFF. The CDR3 DNA is TGTGCCAGCAGTTCCAGCGGGAGAAAATTCAATGAGCAGTTCTTC. The chain uses TRBV6-8 and TRBJ2-1; TRBD2 agrees at 8 bases. The V segment lost 4 bases and the J segment 6 bases; nucleotides outside the gene matches: 8. The CDR3 spans 15 residues. Germline V gene sequence: CDR1 MNHGY, CDR2 SAAAGT.

This clone was seen a few times. The chain recombines TRBV11-3 with TRBJ2-7, with 8 bases lining up with TRBD2. V lost 3 bases and J lost 6; bases outside the gene matches: 10. The CDR3 runs to 15 residues. CDR1 is SGHNT, CDR2 YENEEA, per germline. The DNA of the CDR3 is TGTGCCAGCAGCTTGACGGGGGGGCCCTCCGGCGAGCAGTACTTC. It codes for CASSLTGGPSGEQYF. Looking up the rest from reference TRBV11-3 and TRBJ2-7 gives the full variable domain: EAGVVQSPRYKIIEKKQPVAFWCNPISGHNTLYWYLQNLGQGPELLIRYENEEAVDDSQLPKDRFSAERLKGVDSTLKIQPAELGDSAVYLCASSLTGGPSGEQYFGPGTRLTVT.

Judged by abundance, this clone is large. The chain links TRBV9 to TRBJ2-3, with 10 bases lining up with TRBD1. The CDR3 consists of 15 residues. Germline CDR1 is SGDLS and CDR2 is YYNGEE. V was pared by 3 bases and J by 5 bases, with 6 bases of the junction left unmatched. The CDR3 here is CASSEQTGGIDTQYF. CDR3 bases: TGTGCCAGCAGCGAGCAGACAGGGGGCATAGATACGCAGTATTTT. The full variable domain, in which reference TRBV9 and TRBJ2-3 provide the parts outside the CDR3, is DSGVTQTPKHLITATGQRVTLRCSPRSGDLSVYWYQQSLDQGLQFLIQYYNGEERAKGNILERFSAQQFPDLHSELNLSSLELGDSALYFCASSEQTGGIDTQYFGPGTRLTVL.

The chain is built from TRBV9 and TRBJ2-3; TRBD2 agrees at 8 bases. The V gene end was trimmed by 4 bases and the J gene end by 6 bases; junction bases not matched to a gene: 7. Looked up from germline, CDR1 is SGDLS and CDR2 is YYNGEE. This CDR3 has 14 residues. The CDR3 reads CASSLGLATDTQYF. CDR3 DNA: TGTGCCAGCAGCTTAGGACTAGCAACGGATACGCAGTATTTT.

The chain carries TRBV15 and TRBJ2-3, with D tentatively TRBD1 (5 bases). V was pared by 0 bases and J by 3 bases, with 13 bases between. Germline CDR1 LNHNV, CDR2 YYDKDF (reference sequence). This CDR3 has 16 amino acids. This CDR3 is CATSRDRVLSTDTQYF. Written as DNA, the CDR3 is TGTGCCACCAGCAGAGACAGGGTCCTGTCAACAGATACGCAGTATTTT.

This clone was detected a few times. The chain employs TRBV9 and TRBJ2-2; 13 bases line up with TRBD2. The CDR3 runs to 16 residues. Germline CDR1 SGDLS, CDR2 YYNGEE. V gave up 4 bases and J gave up 7 bases; unmatched junction bases: 7. Here the CDR3 reads CASSPRLAGGIGELFF. For the CDR3, the DNA is TGTGCCAGCAGCCCCCGACTAGCGGGAGGAATCGGGGAGCTGTTTTTT.

The chain joins TRBV6-8 to TRBJ2-7; 11 bases align to TRBD1. After removal of 5 bases from V and 2 bases from J, the junction contained 5 bases not matched to a gene. CDR3 length: 15 residues. Germline CDR1 reads MNHGY; CDR2 reads SAAAGT. This CDR3 is CASSGPGQGAYEQYF. Here the CDR3 DNA reads TGTGCCAGCAGTGGTCCGGGACAGGGGGCCTACGAGCAGTACTTC.

This clone was seen a few times. The chain couples TRBV19 to TRBJ1-4; no clear D gene. Germline CDR1 is LNHDA and CDR2 is SQIVND (reference sequence). Trimming took 3 bases from V and 8 from J, leaving 7 bases between them. The CDR3 spans 12 residues. The CDR3 DNA reads TGTGCCAGTAGTATCGGAGGGGAAAAACTGTTTTTT. This encodes CASSIGGEKLFF.

The V call is TRBV11-3, the J call TRBJ1-3; no reliable D call. This CDR3 is 16 amino acids long. The germline V gene encodes CDR1 SGHNT and CDR2 YENEEA. V lost 5 bases and J lost 0, with 14 bases in between. CDR3 protein: CASSPSGPPSGNTIYF. The CDR3 DNA reads TGTGCCAGCAGCCCATCCGGGCCCCCCTCTGGAAACACCATATATTTT.

This chain connects TRBV6-8 to TRBJ1-3; D is possibly TRBD1 (6 bases). V was cut by 0 bases and J by 4 bases, with 13 bases left in between. The germline V gene encodes CDR1 MNHGY and CDR2 SAAAGT. There are 16 residues in the CDR3. The DNA of the CDR3 is TGTGCCAGCAGTTACTCGACTGGGGGGCCGGGAAACACCATATATTTT. This sequence encodes CASSYSTGGPGNTIYF.

Judged by abundance, this clone is medium-sized. V usage is TRBV11-3 and J usage is TRBJ2-5, with 10 bases fitting TRBD2. Germline V gene lookup returns CDR1 SGHNT and CDR2 YENEEA. The CDR3 has 16 amino acids. V lost 2 bases, J lost 2 bases, and 5 bases stayed unmatched. The CDR3 spells CASSLWASGSQETQYF. For the CDR3, the DNA is TGTGCCAGCAGCTTATGGGCTAGCGGGAGTCAAGAGACCCAGTACTTC.

This clone was counted only a few times. The chain is built from TRBV9 and TRBJ2-5; D is undetermined. CDR1 is SGDLS, CDR2 YYNGEE, per germline. The V end was cut by 5 bases, the J end by 4 bases, with 9 bases between. The CDR3 contains 12 residues. As DNA, the CDR3 is TGTGCCAGCAGTATCTCTGTAGAGACCCAGTACTTC. Translated: CASSISVETQYF.

This clone was seen more than once but under ten times. The genes are TRBV9 and TRBJ2-7, with unresolved D. The length of the CDR3 is 15 residues. The V gene's germline CDR1 is SGDLS and CDR2 YYNGEE. Trimming stripped 0 bases from V and 0 bases from J, with 10 bases between. The CDR3 nucleotides are TGTGCCAGCAGCGTAGGTACAGCTAGCTCCTACGAGCAGTACTTC. Amino acids: CASSVGTASSYEQYF. The full variable domain, its missing parts supplied by reference TRBV9 and TRBJ2-7, is DSGVTQTPKHLITATGQRVTLRCSPRSGDLSVYWYQQSLDQGLQFLIQYYNGEERAKGNILERFSAQQFPDLHSELNLSSLELGDSALYFCASSVGTASSYEQYFGPGTRLTVT.

This clone was observed a single time. The V call is TRBV19, the J call TRBJ2-7; weak D call: TRBD1 (6 bases). V was cut by 1 base and J by 4 bases, with 8 bases left in between. The CDR3 loop spans 13 amino acids. Germline CDR1 reads LNHDA; CDR2 reads SQIVND (reference sequence). This CDR3 reads CASSIVRGYEQYF. For the CDR3, the DNA is TGTGCCAGTAGTATAGTCAGGGGTTACGAGCAGTACTTC.

This clone ranks as large. The chain combines TRBV19 with TRBJ1-1; weak D call: TRBD1 (5 bases). Trimming removed 9 bases from V and 0 bases from J, with 17 bases in between. Germline V gene lookup returns CDR1 LNHDA and CDR2 SQIVND (reference sequence). The CDR3 is 15 residues long. This CDR3 is CASLKSGTVNTEAFF. The CDR3 DNA reads as TGTGCCAGCCTTAAATCCGGGACGGTGAACACTGAAGCTTTCTTT.

This clone showed up just a few times. This sequence joins TRBV19 and TRBJ2-5; D unclear. There are 15 residues in the CDR3. V was shortened by 5 bases and J by 2 bases, with 15 bases between the two germline ends. Germline V gives CDR1 LNHDA, CDR2 SQIVND (reference sequence). CDR3 DNA sequence: TGTGCCAGTAGTTCCACTCCACCGCAACAAGAGACCCAGTACTTC. Its translation: CASSSTPPQQETQYF.

J is TRBJ2-3 and V is TRBV18; D gene uncertain. Germline lookup yields CDR1 KGHSH and CDR2 LQKENI. The CDR3 runs 12 residues. V shed 1 base and J shed 4 bases, with 3 bases lying between them. The CDR3 sequence: CASSPLPDTQYF. CDR3 in DNA: TGTGCCAGCTCACCACTACCAGATACGCAGTATTTT.